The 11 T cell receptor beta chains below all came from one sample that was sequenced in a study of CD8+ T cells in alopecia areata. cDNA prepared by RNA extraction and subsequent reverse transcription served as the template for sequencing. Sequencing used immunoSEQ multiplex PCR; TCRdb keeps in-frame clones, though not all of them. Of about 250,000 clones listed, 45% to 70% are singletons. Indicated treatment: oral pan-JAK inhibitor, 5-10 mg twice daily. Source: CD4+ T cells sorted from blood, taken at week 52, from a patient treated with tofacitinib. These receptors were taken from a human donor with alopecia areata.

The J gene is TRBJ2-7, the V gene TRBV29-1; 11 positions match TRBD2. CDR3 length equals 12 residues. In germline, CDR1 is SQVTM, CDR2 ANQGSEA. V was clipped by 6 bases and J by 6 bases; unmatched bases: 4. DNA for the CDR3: TGCAGCGTCCTTAGCGGGGGGGGCGAGCAGTACTTC. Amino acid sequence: CSVLSGGGEQYF.

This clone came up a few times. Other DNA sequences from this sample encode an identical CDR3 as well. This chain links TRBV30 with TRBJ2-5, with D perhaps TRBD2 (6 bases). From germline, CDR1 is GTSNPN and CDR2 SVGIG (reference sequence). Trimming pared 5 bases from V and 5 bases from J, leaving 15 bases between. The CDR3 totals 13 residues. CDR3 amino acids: CAWDSGGRETQYF. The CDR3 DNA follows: TGTGCCTGGGATTCCGGGGGACGGGAGACCCAGTACTTC. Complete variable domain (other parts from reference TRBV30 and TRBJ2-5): SQTIHQWPATLVQPVGSPLSLECTVEGTSNPNLYWYRQAAGRGLQLLFYSVGIGQISSEVPQNLSASRPQDRQFILSSKKLLLSDSGFYLCAWDSGGRETQYFGPGTRLLVL.

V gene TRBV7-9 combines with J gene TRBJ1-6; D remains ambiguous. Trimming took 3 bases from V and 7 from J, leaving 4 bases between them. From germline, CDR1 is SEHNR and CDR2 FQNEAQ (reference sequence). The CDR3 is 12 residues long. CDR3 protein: CASSFDNSPLHF. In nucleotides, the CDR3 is TGTGCCAGCAGCTTTGACAATTCACCCCTCCACTTT. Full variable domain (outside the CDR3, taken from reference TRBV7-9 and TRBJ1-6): DTGVSQNPRHKITKRGQNVTFRCDPISEHNRLYWYRQTLGQGPEFLTYFQNEAQLEKSRLLSDRFSAERPKGSFSTLEIQRTEQGDSAMYLCASSFDNSPLHFGNGTRLTVT.

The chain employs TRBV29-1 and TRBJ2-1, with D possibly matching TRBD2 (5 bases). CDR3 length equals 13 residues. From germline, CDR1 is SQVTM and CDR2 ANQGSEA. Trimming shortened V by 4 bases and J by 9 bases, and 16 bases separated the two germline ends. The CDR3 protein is CSVARGPTFEQFF. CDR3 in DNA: TGCAGCGTTGCCCGGGGTCCCACCTTTGAGCAGTTCTTC.

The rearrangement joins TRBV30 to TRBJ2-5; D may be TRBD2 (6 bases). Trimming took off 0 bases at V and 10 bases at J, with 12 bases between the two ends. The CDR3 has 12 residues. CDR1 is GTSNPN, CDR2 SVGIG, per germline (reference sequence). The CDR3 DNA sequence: TGTGCCTGGAGTGTACTCGCGCGGGACCAGTACTTC. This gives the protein CAWSVLARDQYF. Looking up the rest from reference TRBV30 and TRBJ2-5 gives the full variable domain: SQTIHQWPATLVQPVGSPLSLECTVEGTSNPNLYWYRQAAGRGLQLLFYSVGIGQISSEVPQNLSASRPQDRQFILSSKKLLLSDSGFYLCAWSVLARDQYFGPGTRLLVL.

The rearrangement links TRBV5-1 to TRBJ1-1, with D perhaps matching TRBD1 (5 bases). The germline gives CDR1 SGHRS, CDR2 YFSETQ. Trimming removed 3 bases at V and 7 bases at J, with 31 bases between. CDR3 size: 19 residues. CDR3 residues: CASSSKQATVGPASGEAFF. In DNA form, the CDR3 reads TGCGCCAGCAGCTCTAAACAGGCTACGGTCGGCCCGGCCAGCGGTGAAGCTTTCTTT.

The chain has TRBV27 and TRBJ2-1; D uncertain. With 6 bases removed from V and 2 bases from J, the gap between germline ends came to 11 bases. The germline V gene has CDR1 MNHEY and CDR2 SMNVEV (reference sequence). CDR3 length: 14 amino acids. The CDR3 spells CASSLPGTYNEQFF. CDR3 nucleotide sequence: TGTGCCAGCAGCTTACCGGGCACCTACAATGAGCAGTTCTTC.

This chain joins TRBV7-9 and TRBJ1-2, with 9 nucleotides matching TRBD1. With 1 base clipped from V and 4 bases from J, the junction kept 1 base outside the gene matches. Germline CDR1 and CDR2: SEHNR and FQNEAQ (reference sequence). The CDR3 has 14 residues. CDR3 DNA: TGTGCCAGCAGCTTAGTGGGACAGGGCTATGGCTACACCTTC. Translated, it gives CASSLVGQGYGYTF. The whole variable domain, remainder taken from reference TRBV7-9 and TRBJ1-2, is DTGVSQNPRHKITKRGQNVTFRCDPISEHNRLYWYRQTLGQGPEFLTYFQNEAQLEKSRLLSDRFSAERPKGSFSTLEIQRTEQGDSAMYLCASSLVGQGYGYTFGSGTRLTVV.

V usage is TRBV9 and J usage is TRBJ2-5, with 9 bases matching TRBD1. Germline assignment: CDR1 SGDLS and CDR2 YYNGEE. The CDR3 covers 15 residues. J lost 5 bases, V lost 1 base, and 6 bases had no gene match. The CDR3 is CASSVRGQGRETQYF. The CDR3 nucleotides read TGTGCCAGCAGCGTACGAGGACAGGGGAGGGAGACCCAGTACTTC. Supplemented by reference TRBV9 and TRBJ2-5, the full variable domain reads DSGVTQTPKHLITATGQRVTLRCSPRSGDLSVYWYQQSLDQGLQFLIQYYNGEERAKGNILERFSAQQFPDLHSELNLSSLELGDSALYFCASSVRGQGRETQYFGPGTRLLVL.

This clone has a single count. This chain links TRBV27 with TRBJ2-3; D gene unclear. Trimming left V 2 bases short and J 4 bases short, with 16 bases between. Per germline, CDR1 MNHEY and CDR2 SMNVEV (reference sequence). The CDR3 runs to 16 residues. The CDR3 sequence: CASSLDHPKLSDTQYF. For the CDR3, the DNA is TGTGCCAGCAGTTTAGATCACCCAAAGCTTTCAGATACGCAGTATTTT.

CDR3 loop: CSVVLPSSYNEQFF. As DNA, the CDR3 is TGCAGCGTGGTTCTACCTTCCTCCTACAATGAGCAGTTCTTC. The chain combines TRBV29-1 with TRBJ2-1; D gene unclear. V lost 6 bases, J lost 0 bases, and 12 bases lay in between. The CDR3 totals 14 residues. The germline gives CDR1 SQVTM, CDR2 ANQGSEA.